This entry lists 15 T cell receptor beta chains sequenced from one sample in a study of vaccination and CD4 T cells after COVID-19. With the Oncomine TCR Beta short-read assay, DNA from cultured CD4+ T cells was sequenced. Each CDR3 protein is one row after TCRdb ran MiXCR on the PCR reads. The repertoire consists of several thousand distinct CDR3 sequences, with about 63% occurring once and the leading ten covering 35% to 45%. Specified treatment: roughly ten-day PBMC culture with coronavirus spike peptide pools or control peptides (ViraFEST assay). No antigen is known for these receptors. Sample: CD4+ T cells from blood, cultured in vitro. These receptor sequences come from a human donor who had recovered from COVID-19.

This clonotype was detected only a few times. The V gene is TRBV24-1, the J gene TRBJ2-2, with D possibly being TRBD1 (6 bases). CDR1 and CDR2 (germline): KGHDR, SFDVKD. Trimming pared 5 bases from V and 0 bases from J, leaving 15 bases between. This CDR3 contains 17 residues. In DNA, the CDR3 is TGTGCCACCAGTGGCAGGACCGGACAGACGAACACCGGGGAGCTGTTTTTT. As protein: CATSGRTGQTNTGELFF.

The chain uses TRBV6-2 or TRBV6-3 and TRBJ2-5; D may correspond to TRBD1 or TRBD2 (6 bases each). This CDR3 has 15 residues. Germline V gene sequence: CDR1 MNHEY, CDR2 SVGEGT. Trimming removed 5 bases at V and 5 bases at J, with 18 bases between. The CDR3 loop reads CASSTFRGREETQYF. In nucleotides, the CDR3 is TGTGCCAGCAGTACCTTTCGGGGGCGCGAGGAGACCCAGTACTTC.

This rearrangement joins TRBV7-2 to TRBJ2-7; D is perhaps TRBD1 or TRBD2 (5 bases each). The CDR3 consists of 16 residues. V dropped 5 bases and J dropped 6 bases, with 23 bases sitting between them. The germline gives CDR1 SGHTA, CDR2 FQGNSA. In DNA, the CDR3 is TGTGCCAGCAGCCAGGTTCCGGGACCACCGCCCACCGAGCAGTACTTC. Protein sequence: CASSQVPGPPPTEQYF.

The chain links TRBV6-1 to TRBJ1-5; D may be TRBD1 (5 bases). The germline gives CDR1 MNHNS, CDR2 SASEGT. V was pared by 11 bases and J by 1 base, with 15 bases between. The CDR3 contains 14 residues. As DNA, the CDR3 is TGTGCCGCCCGCGACCAGGGAAGCAATCAGCCCCAGCATTTT. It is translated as CAARDQGSNQPQHF.

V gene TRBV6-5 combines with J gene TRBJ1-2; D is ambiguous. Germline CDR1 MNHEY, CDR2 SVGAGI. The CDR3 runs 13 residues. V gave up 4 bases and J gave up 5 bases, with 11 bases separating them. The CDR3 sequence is CASSSGQAYGYTF. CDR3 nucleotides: TGTGCCAGCAGTTCTGGGCAGGCTTATGGCTACACCTTC.

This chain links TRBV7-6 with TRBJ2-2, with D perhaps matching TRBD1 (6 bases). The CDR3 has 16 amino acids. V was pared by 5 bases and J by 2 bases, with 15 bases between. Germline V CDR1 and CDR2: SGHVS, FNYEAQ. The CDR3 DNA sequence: TGTGCCAGCAGCCCTGTTCTGGGGACAAACACCGGGGAGCTGTTTTTT. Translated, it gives CASSPVLGTNTGELFF.

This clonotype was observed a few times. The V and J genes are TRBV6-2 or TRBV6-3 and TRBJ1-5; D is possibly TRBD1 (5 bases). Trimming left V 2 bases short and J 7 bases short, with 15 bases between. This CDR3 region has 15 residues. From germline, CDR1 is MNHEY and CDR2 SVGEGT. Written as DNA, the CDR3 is TGTGCCAGCAGTTACGGCCGGGGCCGTGACCAGCCCCAGCATTTT. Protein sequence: CASSYGRGRDQPQHF.

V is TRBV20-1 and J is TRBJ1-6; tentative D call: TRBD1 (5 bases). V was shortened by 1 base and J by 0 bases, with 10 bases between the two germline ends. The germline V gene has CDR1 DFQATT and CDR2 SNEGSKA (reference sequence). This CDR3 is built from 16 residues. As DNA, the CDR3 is TGCAGTGCTAGAGGTGGGGGGAGCTCCTATAATTCACCCCTCCACTTT. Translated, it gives CSARGGGSSYNSPLHF.

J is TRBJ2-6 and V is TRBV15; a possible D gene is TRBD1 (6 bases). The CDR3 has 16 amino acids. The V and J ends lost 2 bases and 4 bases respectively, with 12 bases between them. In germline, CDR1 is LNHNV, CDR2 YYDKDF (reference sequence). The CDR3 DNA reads TGTGCCACCAGCAGAAGAACAGGGCAAGGGGCCAACGTCCTGACTTTC. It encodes CATSRRTGQGANVLTF. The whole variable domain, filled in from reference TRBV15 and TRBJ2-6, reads DAMVIQNPRYQVTQFGKPVTLSCSQTLNHNVMYWYQQKSSQAPKLLFHYYDKDFNNEADTPDNFQSRRPNTSFCFLDIRSPGLGDTAMYLCATSRRTGQGANVLTFGAGSRLTVL.

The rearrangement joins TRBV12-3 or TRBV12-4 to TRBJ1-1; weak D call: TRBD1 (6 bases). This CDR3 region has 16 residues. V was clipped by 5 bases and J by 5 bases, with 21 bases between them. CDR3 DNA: TGTGCCAGCAGTCCTCCCCCAGGGGCGGGCGGGACTGAAGCTTTCTTT. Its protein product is CASSPPPGAGGTEAFF.

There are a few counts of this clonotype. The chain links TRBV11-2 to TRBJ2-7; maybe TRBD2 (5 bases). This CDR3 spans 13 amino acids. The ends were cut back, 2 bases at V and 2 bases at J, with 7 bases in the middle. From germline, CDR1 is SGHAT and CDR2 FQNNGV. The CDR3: CASSLRSAYEQYF. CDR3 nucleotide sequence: TGTGCCAGCAGCTTACGTAGCGCCTACGAGCAGTACTTC.

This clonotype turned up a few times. The CDR3 DNA is TGTGCCAGCAGCCAAAACAGGAGGCCTTTTGGTGGCTACACCTTC. Its translation: CASSQNRRPFGGYTF. V usage is TRBV5-8 and J usage is TRBJ1-2, with D possibly matching TRBD1 (5 bases). Trimming removed 4 bases at V and 7 bases at J, with 20 bases between. Per the germline V gene, CDR1 is SGHTS and CDR2 is YDEGEE. The CDR3 is made up of 15 amino acids.

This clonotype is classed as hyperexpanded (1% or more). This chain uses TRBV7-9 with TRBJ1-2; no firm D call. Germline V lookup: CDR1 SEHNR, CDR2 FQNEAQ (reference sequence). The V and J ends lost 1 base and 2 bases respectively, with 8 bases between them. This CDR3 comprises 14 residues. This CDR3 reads CASSLVSGNYGYTF. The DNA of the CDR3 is TGTGCCAGCAGCTTAGTTTCGGGGAACTATGGCTACACCTTC. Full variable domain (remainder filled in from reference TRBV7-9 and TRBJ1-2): DTGVSQNPRHKITKRGQNVTFRCDPISEHNRLYWYRQTLGQGPEFLTYFQNEAQLEKSRLLSDRFSAERPKGSFSTLEIQRTEQGDSAMYLCASSLVSGNYGYTFGSGTRLTVV.

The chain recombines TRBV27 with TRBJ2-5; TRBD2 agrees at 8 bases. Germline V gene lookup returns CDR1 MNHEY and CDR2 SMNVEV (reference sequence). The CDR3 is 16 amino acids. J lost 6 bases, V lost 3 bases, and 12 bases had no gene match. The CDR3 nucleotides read TGTGCCAGCAGTTTTGGTGGCGGGGGGCCCCGGAAGACCCAGTACTTC. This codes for CASSFGGGGPRKTQYF.

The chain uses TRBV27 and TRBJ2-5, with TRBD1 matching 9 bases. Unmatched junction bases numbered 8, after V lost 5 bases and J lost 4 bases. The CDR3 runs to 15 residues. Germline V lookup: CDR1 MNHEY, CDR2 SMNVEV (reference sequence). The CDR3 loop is CASSPQGAKGETQYF. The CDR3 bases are TGTGCCAGCAGTCCACAGGGGGCGAAGGGAGAGACCCAGTACTTC.